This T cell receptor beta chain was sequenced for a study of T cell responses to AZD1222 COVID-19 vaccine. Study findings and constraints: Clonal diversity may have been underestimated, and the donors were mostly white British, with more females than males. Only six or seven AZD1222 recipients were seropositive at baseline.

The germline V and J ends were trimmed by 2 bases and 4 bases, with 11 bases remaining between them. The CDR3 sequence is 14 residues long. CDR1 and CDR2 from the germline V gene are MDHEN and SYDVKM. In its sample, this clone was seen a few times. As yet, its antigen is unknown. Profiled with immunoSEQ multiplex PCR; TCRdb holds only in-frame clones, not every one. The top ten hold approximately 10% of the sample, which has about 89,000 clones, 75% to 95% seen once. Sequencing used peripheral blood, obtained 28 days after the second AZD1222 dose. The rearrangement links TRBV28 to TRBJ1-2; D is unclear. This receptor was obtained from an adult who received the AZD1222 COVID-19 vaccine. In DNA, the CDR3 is TGTGCCAGCAGTTTACCGGAACCCCCCTATGGCTACACCTTC. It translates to CASSLPEPPYGYTF.